Listed below are T cell receptor beta chains from one sample, sequenced in a study of cytomegalovirus exposure and HLA in healthy donors. Using immunoSEQ multiplex PCR, the repertoire was profiled, and TCRdb retains in-frame clones only, with some absent. Seen here are 150,000 to 250,000 clones, roughly 79% observed once, and the top ten hold approximately 2%. Sequenced sample: PBMCs. The receptors originated from a man aged 25 to 40 in good health and CMV-seronegative. Both conserved end residues are part of each CDR3. The D gene is left open where the match is weak. Clone sizes are given selectively: once, few, many, or a class where the clone is expanded.

v_gene	d_gene	j_gene	len	abundance	CDR3aa	CDR3nt
TRBV7-3	-	TRBJ1-4	15	-	CASSPPGVSNEKLFF	TGTGCCAGCAGCCCACCAGGGGTAAGTAATGAAAAACTGTTTTTT
TRBV7-9	TRBD1	TRBJ1-1	16	-	CASSQSMTGQGAEAFF	TGTGCCAGCAGCCAATCTATGACCGGACAGGGGGCTGAAGCTTTCTTT
TRBV27	TRBD1	TRBJ1-2	14	-	CASSAPGGVGGYTF	TGTGCCAGCAGTGCCCCAGGGGGCGTGGGTGGCTACACCTTC
TRBV28	-	TRBJ2-7	15	-	CASTSGTPTGYEQYF	TGTGCCAGCACCTCGGGGACTCCAACGGGGTACGAGCAGTACTTC
TRBV4-1	TRBD1	TRBJ2-3	17	-	CASSQYWGDRVTDTQYF	TGCGCCAGCAGCCAATATTGGGGGGACAGGGTGACAGATACGCAGTATTTT
TRBV5-6	-	TRBJ1-5	16	-	CASSLRAGNSNQPQHF	TGTGCCAGCAGCTTGCGGGCCGGGAATAGCAATCAGCCCCAGCATTTT
TRBV7-8	TRBD2	TRBJ2-5	14	-	CASSLGLALETQYF	TGTGCCAGCAGCTTAGGACTAGCGCTAGAGACCCAGTACTTC
TRBV5-4	TRBD1	TRBJ2-7	16	-	CAGSLGSGQGSYEQYF	TGTGCCGGAAGCTTGGGGTCGGGACAGGGGTCCTACGAGCAGTACTTC
TRBV11-2	TRBD1	TRBJ2-2	16	once	CASSAVTGGRTGELFF	TGTGCCAGCAGTGCTGTAACAGGGGGTAGGACCGGGGAGCTGTTTTTT
TRBV6-1	TRBD1	TRBJ1-2	14	once	CASTLQGGGYGYTF	TGTGCCAGCACCTTACAGGGGGGCGGCTATGGCTACACCTTC
TRBV5-6	-	TRBJ1-2	13	few	CASVAELNYGYTF	TGTGCCAGCGTAGCCGAACTGAACTATGGCTACACCTTC
TRBV11-2	-	TRBJ1-5	15	-	CASSLEPGSNQPQHF	TGTGCCAGCAGCTTAGAGCCAGGGAGCAATCAGCCCCAGCATTTT
TRBV5-1	TRBD1	TRBJ1-1	15	-	CASSLDRGMNTEAFF	TGCGCCAGCAGCTTGGACAGGGGAATGAACACTGAAGCTTTCTTT
TRBV19	TRBD1	TRBJ1-5	15	-	CASTQTGFSNQPQHF	TGTGCCAGTACCCAGACAGGGTTTAGCAATCAGCCCCAGCATTTT
TRBV19	TRBD1	TRBJ2-6	17	-	CASSSGTGSSGANVLTF	TGTGCCAGTAGTTCCGGGACAGGGTCCTCTGGGGCCAACGTCCTGACTTTC
TRBV4-1	-	TRBJ2-7	16	-	CASSQATGPLPYEQYF	TGCGCCAGCAGCCAGGCGACAGGACCCCTCCCCTACGAGCAGTACTTC
TRBV9	TRBD2	TRBJ2-1	17	-	CASSHGRLAGNYNEQFF	TGTGCCAGCAGCCACGGCCGACTAGCGGGTAACTACAATGAGCAGTTCTTC
TRBV20-1	-	TRBJ1-5	11	-	CSASLDQPQHF	TGCAGTGCTTCCCTTGATCAGCCCCAGCATTTT
TRBV11-3	-	TRBJ2-6	18	-	CASSSRGPGVTGANVLTF	TGTGCCAGCAGCTCCCGGGGTCCTGGGGTGACTGGGGCCAACGTCCTGACTTTC
TRBV5-1	-	TRBJ2-7	14	-	CASSLARGVNEQYF	TGCGCCAGCAGCTTGGCCAGGGGAGTGAACGAGCAGTACTTC
TRBV5-4	-	TRBJ2-7	13	-	CASSFGGGYEQYF	TGTGCCAGCAGCTTTGGGGGAGGCTACGAGCAGTACTTC
TRBV27	-	TRBJ1-2	16	-	CASSLRGPGVVYGYTF	TGTGCCAGCAGTTTACGCGGACCAGGGGTTGTGTATGGCTACACCTTC
TRBV6-5	-	TRBJ1-2	12	once	CASNEGRGGYTF	TGTGCCAGCAATGAGGGGCGGGGAGGCTACACCTTC
TRBV14	TRBD1	TRBJ1-2	14	-	CASSRTGGSYGYTF	TGTGCCAGCAGTCGGACAGGGGGCAGCTATGGCTACACCTTC
TRBV11-2	TRBD1	TRBJ2-7	14	-	CASRVGTGSYEQYF	TGTGCCAGCAGGGTAGGGACAGGGAGCTACGAGCAGTACTTC
TRBV7-3	-	TRBJ2-1	13	-	CASSLISYNEQFF	TGTGCCAGCAGTCTAATCTCCTACAATGAGCAGTTCTTC
TRBV6-5	TRBD1	TRBJ1-5	15	-	CASSPVDRADQPQHF	TGTGCCAGCAGCCCTGTCGACAGGGCTGATCAGCCCCAGCATTTT
TRBV5-4	-	TRBJ1-2	13	-	CASSSDNNYGYTF	TGTGCCAGCAGCTCTGACAACAACTATGGCTACACCTTC
TRBV9	-	TRBJ1-3	15	few	CASSVADSRGNTIYF	TGTGCCAGCAGCGTAGCTGACAGCCGTGGAAACACCATATATTTT
TRBV5-1	TRBD1	TRBJ1-4	15	-	CASSLDRGLGEKLFF	TGCGCCAGCAGCTTGGACAGGGGGCTTGGTGAAAAACTGTTTTTT
TRBV7-9	-	TRBJ1-2	16	-	CASSSLGFEEWNGYTF	TGTGCCAGCAGCTCGCTAGGTTTTGAGGAGTGGAATGGCTACACCTTC
TRBV7-6	TRBD1	TRBJ2-7	14	once	CASSPQKGAREQYF	TGTGCCAGCAGCCCCCAGAAGGGGGCCCGTGAGCAGTACTTC
TRBV6-1	-	TRBJ1-2	14	-	CASSEFSGLGGYTF	TGTGCCAGCAGTGAATTCTCAGGCTTGGGTGGCTACACCTTC
TRBV6-6	-	TRBJ2-5	15	-	CASSPGEIMQETQYF	TGTGCCAGCAGCCCCGGGGAGATTATGCAAGAGACCCAGTACTTC
TRBV6-4	-	TRBJ2-5	12	few	CASSQGEQTQYF	TGTGCCAGCAGTCAGGGTGAACAGACCCAGTACTTC
TRBV11-2	TRBD1	TRBJ1-4	14	-	CASSPGTVNEKLFF	TGTGCCAGCAGTCCCGGGACAGTTAATGAAAAACTGTTTTTT
TRBV6-1	TRBD1	TRBJ2-1	16	-	CASSEQDRGLGNEQFF	TGTGCCAGCAGTGAGCAAGACAGGGGGCTAGGTAATGAGCAGTTCTTC
TRBV13	-	TRBJ2-7	13	few	CASSLIGVYEQYF	TGTGCCAGCAGCTTAATCGGGGTCTACGAGCAGTACTTC
TRBV28	TRBD1	TRBJ1-3	15	few	CASSLPGTAGNTIYF	TGTGCCAGCAGTCTCCCCGGGACAGCTGGAAACACCATATATTTT
TRBV19	TRBD2	TRBJ2-3	17	few	CASSGGLANIRTDTQYF	TGTGCCAGTAGTGGGGGACTAGCGAATATACGCACAGATACGCAGTATTTT
TRBV5-4	TRBD1	TRBJ2-5	14	-	CASSAMTGGKTQYF	TGTGCCAGCAGCGCGATGACAGGGGGAAAGACCCAGTACTTC
TRBV2	-	TRBJ1-6	18	-	CASSDTITAGSVNSPLHF	TGTGCCAGCAGTGACACAATTACAGCGGGTTCTGTTAATTCACCCCTCCACTTT